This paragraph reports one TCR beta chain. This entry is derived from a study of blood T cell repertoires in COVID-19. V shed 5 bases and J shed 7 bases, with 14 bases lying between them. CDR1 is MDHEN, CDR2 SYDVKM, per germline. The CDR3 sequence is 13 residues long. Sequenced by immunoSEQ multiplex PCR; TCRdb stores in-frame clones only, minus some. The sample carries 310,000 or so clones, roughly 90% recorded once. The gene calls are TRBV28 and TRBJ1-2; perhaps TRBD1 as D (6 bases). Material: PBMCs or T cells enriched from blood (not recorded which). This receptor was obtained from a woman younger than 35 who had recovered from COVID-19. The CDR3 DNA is TGTGCCAGCAGTCCCCGACAGGTCAGTGGCTACACCTTC. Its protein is CASSPRQVSGYTF.